The rows below give T cell receptor beta chains drawn from one sample of a study of shared clonotypes between healthy human individuals. The data were produced by immunoSEQ multiplex PCR, yet TCRdb's version contains in-frame clones alone and is incomplete. Of 2,500,000 or so clones listed, approximately 93% are singletons. Input material: naive CD4+ T cells from PBMCs. The receptors were sampled from a man younger than 35 in good health. Some clones in this sample may be carry-over from other donors' samples. Both conserved end residues are part of each CDR3. The D gene is left open where the match is weak. The size entry is marked missing in some rows and otherwise reads once, few, many or a size class.

v_call	clone_size	j_call	cdr3_length	d_call	cdr3_nt	cdr3_aa
TRBV5-6	-	TRBJ2-5	15	-	TGTGCCAGCAGCTTGCTGAGGACAGCCCCGGAGACCCAGTACTTC	CASSLLRTAPETQYF
TRBV6-4	-	TRBJ2-7	16	TRBD1	TGTGCCAGCAGTGACTCGATAGGGACAGACCTCTACGAGCAGTACTTC	CASSDSIGTDLYEQYF
TRBV13	-	TRBJ1-1	17	-	TGTGCCAGCAGCTTAGATGGGAAACGGGGGATGAACACTGAAGCTTTCTTT	CASSLDGKRGMNTEAFF
TRBV19	-	TRBJ2-3	14	-	TGTGCCAGTAGTGGGGAGCCCCGGTTCCATACGCAGTATTTT	CASSGEPRFHTQYF
TRBV5-1	-	TRBJ2-3	15	-	TGCGCCAGCAGCTTCGCAGGGGTGGGCACAGATACGCAGTATTTT	CASSFAGVGTDTQYF
TRBV19	-	TRBJ1-4	14	TRBD1	TGTGCCAGTCGTTCAGGGGGCGCGGGTGAAAAACTGTTTTTT	CASRSGGAGEKLFF
TRBV27	-	TRBJ2-4	19	TRBD1	TGTGCCAGCAGCCGGCTGGGGACAGGGGGCTTAGTGTCCAAAAACATTCAGTACTTC	CASSRLGTGGLVSKNIQYF
TRBV6-5	-	TRBJ2-7	16	TRBD2	TGTGCCAGCAGTTTCCGACTAGCGGGAGGCCTCGGCGAGCAGTACTTC	CASSFRLAGGLGEQYF
TRBV13	once	TRBJ2-5	18	TRBD2	TGTGCCAGCAGCTCTGGGACTAGCGGGAGGAACGGGCGAGAGACCCAGTACTTC	CASSSGTSGRNGRETQYF
TRBV5-1	-	TRBJ1-1	15	-	TGCGCCAGCAGCCCCCCGGGACGTTTGAACACTGAAGCTTTCTTT	CASSPPGRLNTEAFF
TRBV4-1	-	TRBJ2-4	14	-	TGCGCCAGCGGAATAGGGTTAGCCAAAAACATTCAGTACTTC	CASGIGLAKNIQYF
TRBV7-8	-	TRBJ2-3	15	-	TGTGCCAGCAGCCCAATGGGGGGGGGCGCAGATACGCAGTATTTT	CASSPMGGGADTQYF
TRBV14	once	TRBJ2-5	15	-	TGTGCCAGCAGTCTCCCGTTTGACAGGCAAGAGACCCAGTACTTC	CASSLPFDRQETQYF
TRBV19	-	TRBJ1-4	18	TRBD1	TGTGCCAGTAGTATAGACTTCCCCGCGGACAGGCGGAGTGAAAAACTGTTTTTT	CASSIDFPADRRSEKLFF